Listed here are 9 T cell receptor beta chains from one sample, sequenced in a study of blood T cell repertoires in COVID-19. The table came from immunoSEQ multiplex PCR; TCRdb's copy has only in-frame clones and leaves some out. This sample has some 160,000 clones, with around 92% found just once. Sequencing was carried out using peripheral blood. The receptors derive from a man in his fifties or sixties with acute or convalescent COVID-19.

This chain uses TRBV7-8 with TRBJ2-2; D perhaps matches TRBD2 (5 bases). V dropped 2 bases and J dropped 0 bases, with 13 bases sitting between them. This CDR3 is 17 amino acids long. Looked up from germline, CDR1 is SGHVS and CDR2 is FQNEAQ. The CDR3 region has the DNA TGTGCCAGCAGCTTAACGGTGAGCGGCTCGAACACCGGGGAGCTGTTTTTT. Protein: CASSLTVSGSNTGELFF. Full variable domain (missing parts from reference TRBV7-8 and TRBJ2-2): GAGVSQSPRYKVAKRGQDVALRCDPISGHVSLFWYQQALGQGPEFLTYFQNEAQLDKSGLPSDRFFAERPEGSVSTLKIQRTQQEDSAVYLCASSLTVSGSNTGELFFGEGSRLTVL.

This clone occurred once. This chain uses TRBV24-1 with TRBJ1-5, with D perhaps matching TRBD1 (6 bases). The ends were cut back, 2 bases at V and 4 bases at J, with 14 bases in the middle. The germline gives CDR1 KGHDR, CDR2 SFDVKD. This CDR3 is built from 16 residues. CDR3 nucleotides: TGTGCCACCAGTGATTCGGGGGGCGTGGGTAATCAGCCCCAGCATTTT. This encodes CATSDSGGVGNQPQHF.

The J gene is TRBJ1-1, the V gene TRBV28; D is ambiguous. This CDR3 is 13 amino acids long. Trimming cost V 4 bases and J 3 bases, with 9 bases left between them. The V gene's germline CDR1 is MDHEN and CDR2 SYDVKM. CDR3 protein: CASSSVVYTEAFF. Here the CDR3 DNA reads TGTGCCAGCAGTTCCGTAGTGTACACTGAAGCTTTCTTT.

The V gene is TRBV24-1, the J gene TRBJ2-1; D is unresolved. The CDR3 totals 14 residues. Trimming shortened V by 4 bases and J by 7 bases, and 13 bases separated the two germline ends. Per the germline V gene, CDR1 is KGHDR and CDR2 is SFDVKD. The CDR3 loop is CATSDSKQRNEQFF. CDR3 sequence (DNA): TGTGCCACCAGTGACTCAAAGCAGCGTAATGAGCAGTTCTTC.

The chain carries TRBV6-5 and TRBJ2-7; 15 nucleotides agree with TRBD2. Germline V gene lookup returns CDR1 MNHEY and CDR2 SVGAGI. The CDR3 extends over 16 amino acids. After removal of 1 base from V and 4 bases from J, the junction contained 2 bases not matched to a gene. CDR3 nucleotides: TGTGCCAGCAGTTACTATGGGACTAGCGGGGGGTACGAGCAGTACTTC. It specifies CASSYYGTSGGYEQYF.

V usage is TRBV9 and J usage is TRBJ2-1; 12 bases align to TRBD2. Germline V gene sequence: CDR1 SGDLS, CDR2 YYNGEE. Trimming cost V 0 bases and J 4 bases; bases outside gene matches: 5. The CDR3 runs to 17 residues. The CDR3: CASSVGSSGGVYNEQFF. The CDR3 DNA reads TGTGCCAGCAGCGTAGGCTCTAGCGGGGGGGTATACAATGAGCAGTTCTTC.

This rearrangement joins TRBV19 to TRBJ1-1, with 7 positions matching TRBD1. Germline lookup yields CDR1 LNHDA and CDR2 SQIVND (reference sequence). With 4 bases clipped from V and 4 bases from J, the junction kept 15 bases outside the gene matches. The CDR3 has 17 amino acids. CDR3: CASSTLRSTGPATEAFF. In DNA form, the CDR3 reads TGTGCCAGTAGTACCCTCCGATCGACAGGGCCCGCCACTGAAGCTTTCTTT.

V and J are TRBV7-6 and TRBJ1-1, with 8 positions matching TRBD1. Looked up from germline, CDR1 is SGHVS and CDR2 is FNYEAQ. This CDR3 has 16 amino acids. V shed 5 bases, J shed 1 base, and the junction held 9 bases outside the gene matches. The chain's CDR3 is CASSLNPGGQNTEAFF. CDR3 nucleotides: TGTGCCAGCAGCCTAAACCCAGGGGGCCAGAACACTGAAGCTTTCTTT.

The J gene is TRBJ1-6, the V gene TRBV5-1, with 8 nucleotides matching TRBD1. The CDR3 totals 14 residues. The germline V gene has CDR1 SGHRS and CDR2 YFSETQ. V lost 3 bases, J lost 9 bases, and 5 bases stayed unmatched. CDR3 loop: CASSWETGVSPLHF. In DNA form, the CDR3 reads TGCGCCAGCAGCTGGGAGACAGGGGTTTCACCCCTCCACTTT.